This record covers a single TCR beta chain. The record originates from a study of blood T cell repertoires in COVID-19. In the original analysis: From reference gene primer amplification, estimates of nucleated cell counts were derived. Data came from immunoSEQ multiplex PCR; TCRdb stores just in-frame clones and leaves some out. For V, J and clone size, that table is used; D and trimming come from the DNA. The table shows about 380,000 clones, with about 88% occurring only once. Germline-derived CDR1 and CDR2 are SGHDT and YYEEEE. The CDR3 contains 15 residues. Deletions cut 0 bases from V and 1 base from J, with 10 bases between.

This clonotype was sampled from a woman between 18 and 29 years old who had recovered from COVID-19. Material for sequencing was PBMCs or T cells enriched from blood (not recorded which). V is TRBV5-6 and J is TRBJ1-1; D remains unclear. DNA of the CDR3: TGTGCCAGCAGCTTGGTGGCCGGAGGGAACACTGAAGCTTTCTTT. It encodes CASSLVAGGNTEAFF.